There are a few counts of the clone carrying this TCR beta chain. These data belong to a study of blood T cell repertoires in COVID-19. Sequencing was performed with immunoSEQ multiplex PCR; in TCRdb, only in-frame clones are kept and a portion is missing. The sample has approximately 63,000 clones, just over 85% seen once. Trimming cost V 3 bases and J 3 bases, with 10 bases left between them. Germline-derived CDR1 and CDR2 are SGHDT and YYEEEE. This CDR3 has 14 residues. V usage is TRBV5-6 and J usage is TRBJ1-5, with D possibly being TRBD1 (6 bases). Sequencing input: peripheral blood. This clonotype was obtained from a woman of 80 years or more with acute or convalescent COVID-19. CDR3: CASSSRQANQPQHF. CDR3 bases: TGTGCCAGCAGCTCCCGACAGGCCAATCAGCCCCAGCATTTT.